This T cell receptor beta chain was sequenced during a study of response to subunit inactivated influenza vaccine. Study-wide points: Every seasonal influenza vaccination brings in few new T cells, the authors suggested.

As concerns this clonotype: What it recognizes is unknown.

TCRdb ran MiXCR on the RT-PCR reads and lists one entry per CDR3 protein. This sample has some 800,000 distinct CDR3 sequences, with roughly 20% found just once. The V gene lost 3 bases and the J gene lost 1 base, with 14 bases spanning the gap. Looked up from germline, CDR1 is DFQATT and CDR2 is SNEGSKA (reference sequence). The CDR3 length is 15 residues. The material sequenced was PBMCs from blood, taken 5 days after vaccination. The clonotype comes from a man aged 50-60 years who received an inactivated influenza vaccine. The V gene is TRBV20-1, the J gene TRBJ2-3, with D possibly TRBD1 on 6 matching bases. DNA of the CDR3: TGCAGTGCTAGCCTGACAGGTCGTGGCACAGATACGCAGTATTTT. Translating gives CSASLTGRGTDTQYF.